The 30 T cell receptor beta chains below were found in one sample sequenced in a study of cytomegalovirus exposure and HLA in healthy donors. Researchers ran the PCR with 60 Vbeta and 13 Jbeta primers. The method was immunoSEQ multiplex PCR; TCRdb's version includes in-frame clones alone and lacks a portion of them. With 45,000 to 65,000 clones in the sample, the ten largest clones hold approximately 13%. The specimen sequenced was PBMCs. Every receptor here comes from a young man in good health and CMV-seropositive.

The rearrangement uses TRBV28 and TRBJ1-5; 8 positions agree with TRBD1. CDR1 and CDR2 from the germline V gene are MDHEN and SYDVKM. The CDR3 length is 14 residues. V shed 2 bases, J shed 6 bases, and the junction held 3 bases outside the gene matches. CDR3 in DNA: TGTGCCAGCAGTTTAAGCACAGGGGGTCAGCCCCAGCATTTT. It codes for CASSLSTGGQPQHF. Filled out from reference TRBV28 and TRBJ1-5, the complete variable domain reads DVKVTQSSRYLVKRTGEKVFLECVQDMDHENMFWYRQDPGLGLRLIYFSYDVKMKEKGDIPEGYSVSREKKERFSLILESASTNQTSMYLCASSLSTGGQPQHFGDGTRLSIL.

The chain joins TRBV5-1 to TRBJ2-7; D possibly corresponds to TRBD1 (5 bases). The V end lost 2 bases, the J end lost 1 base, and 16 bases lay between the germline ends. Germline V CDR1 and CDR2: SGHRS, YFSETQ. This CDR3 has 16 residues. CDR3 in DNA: TGCGCCAGCAGCTTTAGGCCAGGGCTTGATTCCTACGAGCAGTACTTC. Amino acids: CASSFRPGLDSYEQYF.

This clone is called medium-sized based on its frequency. The CDR3 region is CASSLDRGRRNQPQHF. The CDR3 DNA is TGTGCCAGCAGCCTTGACAGGGGACGACGCAATCAGCCCCAGCATTTT. This chain uses TRBV28 with TRBJ1-5; 8 nucleotides line up with TRBD1. Germline V gene data show CDR1 as MDHEN and CDR2 as SYDVKM. There are 16 residues in the CDR3. V was clipped by 6 bases and J by 2 bases; unmatched bases: 9.

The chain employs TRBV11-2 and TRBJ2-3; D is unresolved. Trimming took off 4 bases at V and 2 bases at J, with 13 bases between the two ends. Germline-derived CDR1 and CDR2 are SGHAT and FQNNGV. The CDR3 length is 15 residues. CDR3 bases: TGTGCCAGCAGCTCCCCGCGGCTCTCCACAGATACGCAGTATTTT. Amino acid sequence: CASSSPRLSTDTQYF.

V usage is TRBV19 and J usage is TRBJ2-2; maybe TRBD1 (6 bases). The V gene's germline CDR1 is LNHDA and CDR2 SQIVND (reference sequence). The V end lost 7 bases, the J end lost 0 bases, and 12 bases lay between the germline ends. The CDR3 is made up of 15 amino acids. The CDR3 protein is CASTTGNANTGELFF. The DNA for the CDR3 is TGTGCCAGTACCACAGGGAACGCGAACACCGGGGAGCTGTTTTTT.

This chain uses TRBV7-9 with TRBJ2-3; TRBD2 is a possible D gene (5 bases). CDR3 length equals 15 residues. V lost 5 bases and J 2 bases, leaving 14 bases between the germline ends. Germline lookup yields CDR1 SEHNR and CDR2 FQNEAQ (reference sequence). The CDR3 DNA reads TGTGCCAGCAGCCTGGCGGGTCACTTCACAGATACGCAGTATTTT. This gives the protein CASSLAGHFTDTQYF.

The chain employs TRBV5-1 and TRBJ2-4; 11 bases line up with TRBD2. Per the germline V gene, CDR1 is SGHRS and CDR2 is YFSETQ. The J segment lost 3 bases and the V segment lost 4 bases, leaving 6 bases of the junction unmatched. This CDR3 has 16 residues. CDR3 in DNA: TGCGCCAGCAGCCTTAGCGGGAGGGCCGTCAAAAACATTCAGTACTTC. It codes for CASSLSGRAVKNIQYF.

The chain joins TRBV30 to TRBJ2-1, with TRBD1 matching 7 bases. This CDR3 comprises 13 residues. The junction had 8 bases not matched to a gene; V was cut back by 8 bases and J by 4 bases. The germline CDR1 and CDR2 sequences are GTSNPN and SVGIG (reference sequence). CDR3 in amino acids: CATVDREYNEQFF. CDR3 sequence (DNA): TGTGCCACCGTCGACAGGGAGTACAATGAGCAGTTCTTC.

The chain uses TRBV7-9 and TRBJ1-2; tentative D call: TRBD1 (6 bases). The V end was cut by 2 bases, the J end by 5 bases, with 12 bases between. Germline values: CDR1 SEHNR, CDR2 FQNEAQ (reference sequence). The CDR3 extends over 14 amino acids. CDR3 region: CASSLMSGEYGYTF. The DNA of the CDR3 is TGTGCCAGCAGCTTAATGTCAGGGGAATATGGCTACACCTTC.

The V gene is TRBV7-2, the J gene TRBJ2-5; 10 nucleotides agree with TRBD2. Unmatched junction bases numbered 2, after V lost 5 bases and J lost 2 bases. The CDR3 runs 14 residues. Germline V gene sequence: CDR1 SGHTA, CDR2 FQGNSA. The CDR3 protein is CASSRTSGQETQYF. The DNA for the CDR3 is TGTGCCAGCAGCAGGACTAGCGGACAAGAGACCCAGTACTTC.

For the CDR3, the DNA is TGTGCCAGCAGCCAAAGGGCAGGGCTACAGCCCCAGCATTTT. This gives the protein CASSQRAGLQPQHF. The chain employs TRBV4-2 and TRBJ1-5; tentatively, D is TRBD1 (5 bases). The V gene's germline CDR1 is LGHNA and CDR2 YNFKEQ. Trimming removed 2 bases at V and 7 bases at J, with 12 bases between. The CDR3 contains 14 residues.

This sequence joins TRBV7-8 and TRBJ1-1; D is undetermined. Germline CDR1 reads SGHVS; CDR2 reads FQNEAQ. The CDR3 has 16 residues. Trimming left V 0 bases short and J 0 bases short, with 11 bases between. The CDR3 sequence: CASSLAWREMNTEAFF. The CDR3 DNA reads TGTGCCAGCAGCTTAGCGTGGCGGGAGATGAACACTGAAGCTTTCTTT.

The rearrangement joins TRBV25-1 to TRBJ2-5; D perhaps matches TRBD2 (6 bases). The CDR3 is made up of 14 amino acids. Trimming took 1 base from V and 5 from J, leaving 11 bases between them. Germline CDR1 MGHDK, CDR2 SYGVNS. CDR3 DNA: TGTGCCAGCAGTGAATGGTCGGGGGAGGAGACCCAGTACTTC. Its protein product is CASSEWSGEETQYF.

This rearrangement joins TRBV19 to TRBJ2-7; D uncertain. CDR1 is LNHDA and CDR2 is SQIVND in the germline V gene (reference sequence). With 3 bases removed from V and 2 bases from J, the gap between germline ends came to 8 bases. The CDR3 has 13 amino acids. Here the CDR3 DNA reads TGTGCCAGTAGTATGGGCAGAGCCTACGAGCAGTACTTC. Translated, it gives CASSMGRAYEQYF.

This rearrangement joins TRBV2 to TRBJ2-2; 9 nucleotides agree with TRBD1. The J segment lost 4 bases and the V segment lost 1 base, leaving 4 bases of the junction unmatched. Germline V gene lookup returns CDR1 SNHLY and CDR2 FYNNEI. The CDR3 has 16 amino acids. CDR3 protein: CASSEVGTGFTGELFF. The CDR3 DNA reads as TGTGCCAGCAGTGAAGTTGGGACAGGGTTCACCGGGGAGCTGTTTTTT.

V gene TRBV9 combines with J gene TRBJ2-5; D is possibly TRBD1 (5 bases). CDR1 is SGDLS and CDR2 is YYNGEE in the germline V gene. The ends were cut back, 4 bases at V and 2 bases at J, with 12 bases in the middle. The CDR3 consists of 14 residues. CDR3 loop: CASSPQDHQETQYF. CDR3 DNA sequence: TGTGCCAGCAGCCCACAGGACCATCAAGAGACCCAGTACTTC.

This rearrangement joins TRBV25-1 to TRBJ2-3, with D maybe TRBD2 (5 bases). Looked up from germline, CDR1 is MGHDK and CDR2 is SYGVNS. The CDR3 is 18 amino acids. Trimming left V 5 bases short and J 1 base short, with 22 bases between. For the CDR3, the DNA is TGTGCCAGCAGTCACCGGGGAGAGTCCCTGAGGGGCACAGATACGCAGTATTTT. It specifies CASSHRGESLRGTDTQYF.

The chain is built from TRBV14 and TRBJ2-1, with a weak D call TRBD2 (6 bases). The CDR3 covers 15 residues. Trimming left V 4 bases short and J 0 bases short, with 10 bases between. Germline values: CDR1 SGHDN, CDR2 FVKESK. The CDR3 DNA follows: TGTGCCAGCAGCCTCTTAGCGGACTCCTACAATGAGCAGTTCTTC. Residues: CASSLLADSYNEQFF.

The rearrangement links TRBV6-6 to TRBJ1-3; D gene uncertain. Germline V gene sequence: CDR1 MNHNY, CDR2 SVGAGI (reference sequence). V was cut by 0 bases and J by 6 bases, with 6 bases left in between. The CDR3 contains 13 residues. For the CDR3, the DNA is TGTGCCAGCAGTTACTCGAAAGCAAACACCATATATTTT. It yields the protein CASSYSKANTIYF.

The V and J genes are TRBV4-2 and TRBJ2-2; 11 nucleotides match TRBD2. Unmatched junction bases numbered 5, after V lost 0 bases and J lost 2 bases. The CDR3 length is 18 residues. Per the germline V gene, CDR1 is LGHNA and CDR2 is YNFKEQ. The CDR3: CASSQEGSGRVNTGELFF. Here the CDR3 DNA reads TGTGCCAGCAGCCAAGAAGGTAGCGGGAGGGTAAACACCGGGGAGCTGTTTTTT.

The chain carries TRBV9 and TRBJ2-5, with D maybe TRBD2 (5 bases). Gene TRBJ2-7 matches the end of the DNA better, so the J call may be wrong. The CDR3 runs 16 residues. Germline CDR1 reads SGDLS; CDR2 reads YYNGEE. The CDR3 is CASSVDLGRTIYEQYF. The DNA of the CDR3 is TGTGCCAGCAGCGTAGACCTTGGGAGAACTATCTACGAGCAGTACTTC.

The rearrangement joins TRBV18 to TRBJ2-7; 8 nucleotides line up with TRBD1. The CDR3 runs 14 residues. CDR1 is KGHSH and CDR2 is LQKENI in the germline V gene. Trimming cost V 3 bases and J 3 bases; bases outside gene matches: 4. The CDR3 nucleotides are TGTGCCAGCTCACCCCGGACAGGGATCTACGAGCAGTACTTC. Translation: CASSPRTGIYEQYF.

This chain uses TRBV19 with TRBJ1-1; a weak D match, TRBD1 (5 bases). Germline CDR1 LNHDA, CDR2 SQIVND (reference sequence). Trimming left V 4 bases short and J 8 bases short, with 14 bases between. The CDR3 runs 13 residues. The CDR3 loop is CASSTYVGAEAFF. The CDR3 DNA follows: TGTGCCAGTAGTACTTACGTAGGGGCAGAAGCTTTCTTT. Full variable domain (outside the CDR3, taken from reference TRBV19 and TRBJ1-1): DGGITQSPKYLFRKEGQNVTLSCEQNLNHDAMYWYRQDPGQGLRLIYYSQIVNDFQKGDIAEGYSVSREKKESFPLTVTSAQKNPTAFYLCASSTYVGAEAFFGQGTRLTVV.

CDR3 residues: CASSIGSGFYEQYF. As DNA, the CDR3 is TGTGCCAGTAGTATAGGATCAGGTTTCTACGAGCAGTACTTC. V is TRBV19 and J is TRBJ2-7; D is uncertain. The CDR3 extends over 14 amino acids. Germline lookup yields CDR1 LNHDA and CDR2 SQIVND (reference sequence). The V end lost 1 base, the J end lost 3 bases, and 10 bases lay between the germline ends.

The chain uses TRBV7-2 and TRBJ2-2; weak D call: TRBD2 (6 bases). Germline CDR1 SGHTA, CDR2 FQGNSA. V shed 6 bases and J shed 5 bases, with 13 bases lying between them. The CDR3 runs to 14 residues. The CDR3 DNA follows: TGTGCCAGCAGTTTGACTAGTAGAACCGGGGAGCTGTTTTTT. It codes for CASSLTSRTGELFF.

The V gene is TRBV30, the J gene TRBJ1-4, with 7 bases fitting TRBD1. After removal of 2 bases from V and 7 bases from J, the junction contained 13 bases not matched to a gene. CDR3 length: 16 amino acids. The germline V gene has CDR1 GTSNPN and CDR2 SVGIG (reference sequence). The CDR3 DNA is TGTGCCTGGAGTCTAAAAGGGACAGTAATAGGTGAAAAACTGTTTTTT. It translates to CAWSLKGTVIGEKLFF.

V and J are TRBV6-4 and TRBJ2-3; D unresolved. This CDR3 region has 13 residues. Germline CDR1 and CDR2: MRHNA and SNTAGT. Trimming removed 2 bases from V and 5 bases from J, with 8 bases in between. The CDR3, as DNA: TGTGCCAGCAGTGACACAGCTGGAGATACGCAGTATTTT. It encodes CASSDTAGDTQYF.

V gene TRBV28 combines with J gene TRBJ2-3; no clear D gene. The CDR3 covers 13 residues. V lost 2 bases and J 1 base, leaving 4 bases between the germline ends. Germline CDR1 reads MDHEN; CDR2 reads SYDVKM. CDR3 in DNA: TGTGCCAGCAGTTTAGTAGGCACAGATACGCAGTATTTT. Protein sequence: CASSLVGTDTQYF.

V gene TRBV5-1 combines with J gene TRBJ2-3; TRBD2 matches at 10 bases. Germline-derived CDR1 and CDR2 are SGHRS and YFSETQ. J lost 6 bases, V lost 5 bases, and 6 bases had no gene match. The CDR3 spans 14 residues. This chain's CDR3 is CASRLTSGADTQYF. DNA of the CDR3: TGCGCCAGCAGACTAACTAGCGGGGCGGATACGCAGTATTTT.

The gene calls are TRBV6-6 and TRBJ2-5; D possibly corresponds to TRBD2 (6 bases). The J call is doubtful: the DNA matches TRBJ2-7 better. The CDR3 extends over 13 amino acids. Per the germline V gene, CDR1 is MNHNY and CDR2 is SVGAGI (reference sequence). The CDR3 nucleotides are TGTGCCAGCAGTTACGGGGACTCACGCGAGCAGTACTTC. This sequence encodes CASSYGDSREQYF.